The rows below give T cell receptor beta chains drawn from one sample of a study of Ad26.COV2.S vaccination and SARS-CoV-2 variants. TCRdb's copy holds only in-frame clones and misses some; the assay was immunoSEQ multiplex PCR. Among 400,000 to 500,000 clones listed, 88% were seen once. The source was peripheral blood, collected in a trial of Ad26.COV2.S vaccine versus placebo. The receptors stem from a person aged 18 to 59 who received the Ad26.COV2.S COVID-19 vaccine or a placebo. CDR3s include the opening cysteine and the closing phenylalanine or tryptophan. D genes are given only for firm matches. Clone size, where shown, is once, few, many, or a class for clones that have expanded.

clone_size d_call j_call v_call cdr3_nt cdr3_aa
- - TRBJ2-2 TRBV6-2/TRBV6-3 TGTGCCAGCAGTTACTCGACAGTTTGGGCCGGGGAGCTGTTTTTT CASSYSTVWAGELFF
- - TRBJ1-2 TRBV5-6 TGTGCCAGAAGGAGGGGAGGGAGAGATTCGAACTATGGCTACACCTTC CARRRGGRDSNYGYTF
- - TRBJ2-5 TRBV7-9 TGTGCCAGCAGCTCTACTACCCTGGGAGAGACCCAGTACTTC CASSSTTLGETQYF
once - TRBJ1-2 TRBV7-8 TGTGCCAGCAGCTTAGCGCCGACAGTTACCTATGGCTACACCTTC CASSLAPTVTYGYTF
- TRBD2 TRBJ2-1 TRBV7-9 TGTGCCAGCAGCTCCCGACTAGCGGGGGGGCTCTCCTACAATGAGCAGTTCTTC CASSSRLAGGLSYNEQFF
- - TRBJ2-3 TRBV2 TGTGCCAGCAAGCATGGCACAGATACGCAGTATTTT CASKHGTDTQYF
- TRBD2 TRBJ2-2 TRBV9 TGTGCCAGCAGCGTAGGCGGGGGGCGGAACACCGGGGAGCTGTTTTTT CASSVGGGRNTGELFF
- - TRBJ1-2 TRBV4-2 TGTGCCAGCAGCCACAGGGGCGAACCTAACTATGGCTACACCTTC CASSHRGEPNYGYTF
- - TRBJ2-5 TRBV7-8 TGTGCCAGCAGCAAGCGACTAGTTCAAGAGACCCAGTACTTC CASSKRLVQETQYF
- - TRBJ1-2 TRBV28 TGTGCCAGCAGGCAGGGGTGGGAGGGCTACACCTTC CASRQGWEGYTF
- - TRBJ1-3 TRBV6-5 TGTGCCAGCAAACAGAGGTCTGGGGGAAACACCATATATTTT CASKQRSGGNTIYF
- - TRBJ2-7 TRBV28 TGTGCCAGCAGTTTGTCGGGATCCCTAATTTACGAGCAGTACTTC CASSLSGSLIYEQYF
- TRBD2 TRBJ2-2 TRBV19 TGTGCCAGTAGTATGGGGGGGTTCCCTTCCCGGGAGCTGTTTTTT CASSMGGFPSRELFF
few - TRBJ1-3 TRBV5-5 TGTGCCAGCAGCTTGGCTCTCCTCTCTGGAAACACCATATATTTT CASSLALLSGNTIYF
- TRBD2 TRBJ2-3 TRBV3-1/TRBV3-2 TGTGCCAGCAGCCAGAATAGCGGGGAGGTGGGTACGCAGTATTTT CASSQNSGEVGTQYF
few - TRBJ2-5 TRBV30 TGTGCCTGGAGCAGGCCGGGGGGCGGCCAAGAGACCCAGTACTTC CAWSRPGGGQETQYF
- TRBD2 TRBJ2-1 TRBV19 TGTGCCAGTAGTCTACTAGCGGGGGGCAACAATGAGCAGTTCTTC CASSLLAGGNNEQFF
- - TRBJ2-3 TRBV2 TGTGCCACCCGTACACCCACAGATACGCAGTATTTT CATRTPTDTQYF
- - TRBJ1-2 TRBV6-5 TGTGCCAGCAGTTACTCCCCCCGGGACACCTATGGCTACACCTTC CASSYSPRDTYGYTF
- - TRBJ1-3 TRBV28 TGTGCCAGCAGTTTAGGTTCAAACTCTGGAAACACCATATATTTT CASSLGSNSGNTIYF
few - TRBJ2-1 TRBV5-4 TGTGCCAGCAGCTTGGAGCTTGCGGATGAGCAGTTCTTC CASSLELADEQFF
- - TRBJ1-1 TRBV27 TGTGCCAGCAGTTTATCGTTCCCCGGACGAACGAACACTGAAGCTTTCTTT CASSLSFPGRTNTEAFF
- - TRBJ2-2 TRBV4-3 TGCGCCAGCAGCCAAGATCGGCTCCCCGGGGAGCTGTTTTTT CASSQDRLPGELFF
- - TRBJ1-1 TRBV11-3 TGTGCCAGCAGCCCGGGACGCCTGAACACTGAAGCTTTCTTT CASSPGRLNTEAFF
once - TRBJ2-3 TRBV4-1 TGCGCCAGCAGCCAGGGGACTTCCTATGGCACAGATACGCAGTATTTT CASSQGTSYGTDTQYF
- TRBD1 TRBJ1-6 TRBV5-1 TGCGCCAGCAGCTGGGGGACAGGGGGTGACTCACCCCTCCACTTT CASSWGTGGDSPLHF
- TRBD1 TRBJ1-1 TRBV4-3 TGCGCCAGCAGCCGGGACAGCTACACTGAAGCTTTCTTT CASSRDSYTEAFF
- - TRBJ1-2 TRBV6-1 TGTGCCAGCAGTGGGTCAAGGGGACTCGCTAACTATGGCTACACCTTC CASSGSRGLANYGYTF
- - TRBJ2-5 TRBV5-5 TGTGCCAGCAGCTTGAGTCAGGGCGCCGAGACCCAGTACTTC CASSLSQGAETQYF
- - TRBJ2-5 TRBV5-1 TGCGCCAGCAGCTTGGTTGGGGGATCCGAGACCCAGTACTTC CASSLVGGSETQYF
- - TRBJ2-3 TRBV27 TGTGCCAGCAGTTTAGTAAATCTACACACAGATACGCAGTATTTT CASSLVNLHTDTQYF
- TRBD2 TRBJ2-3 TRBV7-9 TGTGCCAGCAGCTTTAGCAGCGGGGGGGCCAGTGATACGCAGTATTTT CASSFSSGGASDTQYF
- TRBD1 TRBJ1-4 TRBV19 TGTGCCAGTAGTATTACCGGGACAGGCTTACTGTTTTTT CASSITGTGLLFF
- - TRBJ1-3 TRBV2 TGTGCCAGCATTCGGGGAGCTGGAAACACCATATATTTT CASIRGAGNTIYF
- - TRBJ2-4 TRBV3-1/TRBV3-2 TGTGCCAGCAGCCAGGGGTTAGCCAAAAACATTCAGTACTTC CASSQGLAKNIQYF
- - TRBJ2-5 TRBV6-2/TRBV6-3 TGTGCCAGCAGTTGGCCAGGGGGGACTAGAGGAGAGACCCAGTACTTC CASSWPGGTRGETQYF
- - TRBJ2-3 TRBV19 TGTGCCAGTAGTATCACAGATACGCAGTATTTT CASSITDTQYF
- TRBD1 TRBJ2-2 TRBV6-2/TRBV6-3 TGTGCCAGCAGTTGGACAGGGTCGGCCGGGGAGCTGTTTTTT CASSWTGSAGELFF
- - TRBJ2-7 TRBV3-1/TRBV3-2 TGTGCCAGCAGCCAACCCCGGGAGAACAGAACACCGTACGAGCAGTACTTC CASSQPRENRTPYEQYF
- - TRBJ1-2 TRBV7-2 TGTGCCAGCAGCTTAGGAGCTCCGGTGGGAGCTAACTATGGCTACACCTTC CASSLGAPVGANYGYTF
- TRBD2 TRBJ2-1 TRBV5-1 TGCGCCAGCAGCTTGGTGTCGGCTAGCGGGGCCCTCTCCTACAATGAGCAGTTCTTC CASSLVSASGALSYNEQFF
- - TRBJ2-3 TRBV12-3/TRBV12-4 TGTGCCAGCAGTTGGGAAGTTAAGCAGTATTTT CASSWEVKQYF
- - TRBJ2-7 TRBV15 TGTGCCACCAGCAGCCGAAAGCACGAGCAGTACTTC CATSSRKHEQYF
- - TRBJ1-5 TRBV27 TGTGCCAGCAGTTCTGGATCGGGTGGGCCCCAGCATTTT CASSSGSGGPQHF
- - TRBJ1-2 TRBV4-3 TGCGCCAGCAGCCAAGCCTCGTCAGGGGACTATGGCTACACCTTC CASSQASSGDYGYTF
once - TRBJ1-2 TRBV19 TGTGCCAGTAGTATTACGGACTATGGCTACACCTTC CASSITDYGYTF